A selection of T cell receptor beta chains follows, all from one sample in a study of blood T cells in healthy people across ages. TCRdb used MiXCR to reprocess the 5' RACE reads, holding one entry per CDR3 protein. The data hold approximately 1,100,000 distinct CDR3 sequences, with 40% to 55% observed a single time. The specimen sequenced was blood. The receptor set was obtained from a woman aged 60-75 years in good health. The CDR3 runs from the conserved cysteine through the conserved F or W. A D gene is named only where the DNA matches it firmly. Clone size, where shown, is once, few, many, or a class for clones that have expanded.

TRBJ1-1	TRBV27	NA	NA	CASSIRRGNTEAFF	TGTGCCAGCAGTATCAGAAGAGGGAACACTGAAGCTTTCTTT
TRBJ2-7	TRBV21-1	many	NA	CAGKDRGPYEQYF	TGTGCCGGCAAAGACAGAGGTCCCTACGAGCAGTACTTC
TRBJ1-1	TRBV7-9	NA	NA	CASSFGMPNTEAFF	TGTGCCAGCAGCTTCGGGATGCCGAACACTGAAGCTTTCTTT
TRBJ2-7	TRBV15	few	TRBD2	CATSTSGVYEQYF	TGTGCCACCAGCACTAGCGGTGTCTACGAGCAGTACTTC
TRBJ2-7	TRBV7-9	NA	TRBD2	CASSLVGGLAYEQYF	TGTGCCAGCAGCTTAGTAGGGGGACTAGCGTACGAGCAGTACTTC
TRBJ2-7	TRBV11-2	few	TRBD2	CASSGLAGGKYEQYF	TGTGCCAGCAGCGGACTAGCGGGAGGAAAATACGAGCAGTACTTC
TRBJ2-5	TRBV6-5	many	NA	CASSYSRFGTRQETQYF	TGTGCCAGCAGTTACTCGAGATTCGGTACTAGACAAGAGACCCAGTACTTC
TRBJ1-5	TRBV10-3	NA	TRBD1	CAIRAPGQGARSQPQHF	TGTGCCATCAGAGCTCCGGGACAGGGGGCGCGGAGTCAGCCCCAGCATTTT
TRBJ2-5	TRBV6-5	NA	NA	CASTQRDPETQYF	TGTGCCAGCACCCAGAGGGACCCAGAGACCCAGTACTTC
TRBJ2-1	TRBV13	NA	NA	CASSWAIITHEQFF	TGTGCCAGCAGCTGGGCTATAATTACGCATGAGCAGTTCTTC
TRBJ2-1	TRBV7-2	few	NA	CASSFRQGPNEQFF	TGTGCCAGCAGCTTCCGCCAGGGTCCCAATGAGCAGTTCTTC
TRBJ2-1	TRBV6-2/TRBV6-3	NA	TRBD2	CASSYAGGSSYNEQFF	TGTGCCAGCAGTTACGCGGGGGGCAGCTCCTACAATGAGCAGTTCTTC
TRBJ2-3	TRBV24-1	few	NA	CATSDLVFGGKDTQYF	TGTGCCACCAGTGATTTGGTCTTCGGGGGCAAGGATACGCAGTATTTT
TRBJ1-1	TRBV12-3/TRBV12-4	few	NA	CASRRQRDTEAFF	TGTGCCAGCAGACGACAGAGGGACACTGAAGCTTTCTTT
TRBJ2-1	TRBV20-1	NA	NA	CSARRLVHEQFF	TGCAGTGCTAGAAGACTAGTGCATGAGCAGTTCTTC
TRBJ2-2	TRBV5-1	NA	TRBD1	CASSPGQNENGELFF	TGCGCCAGCAGCCCGGGACAGAATGAAAACGGGGAGCTGTTTTTT
TRBJ2-3	TRBV7-2	few	TRBD2	CASSLRAGDRTDTQYF	TGTGCCAGCAGCTTACGAGCGGGAGATCGGACAGATACGCAGTATTTT